Below, one T cell receptor (beta chain) is given with its context. What it binds is unknown. This sample is part of a study of shared clonotypes between healthy human individuals. Study-level background: Per donor, CD8 memory used one plate, CD8 naive used two, CD4 memory used three and CD4 naive used three. Overall study findings and caveats: As a rule, naive subsets had a larger estimated richness than memory subsets.

Only Caucasian adults living in Nashville, Tennessee made up the donor group. The method was immunoSEQ multiplex PCR; TCRdb's version includes in-frame clones alone and lacks a portion of them. The sample includes just over 2,000,000 clones, 85% to 95% of them seen just once. What was sequenced was naive CD4+ T cells sorted from blood. The subset was: CD45RA+ positively selected. The receptor comes from a man younger than 35 in good health.

The CDR3 nucleotides read TGCGCCAGCAGCACCCGGGGGCAGGGGACTGAAGCTTTCTTT. Translated: CASSTRGQGTEAFF. The chain uses TRBV5-1 and TRBJ1-1, with D maybe TRBD1 (6 bases). CDR1 is SGHRS, CDR2 YFSETQ, per germline. The V gene lost 4 bases and the J gene lost 5 bases, with 15 bases spanning the gap. CDR3 size: 14 residues.